A selection of T cell receptor beta chains follows, all from one sample in a study of blood T cell repertoires in COVID-19. The data were produced by immunoSEQ multiplex PCR, yet TCRdb's version contains in-frame clones alone and is incomplete. In the table there are hundreds of thousands of clones, about 83% of which are singletons. Sequencing was carried out using PBMCs or T cells enriched from blood (not recorded which). Receptors were obtained from a woman in her forties or fifties who had recovered from COVID-19. The CDR3 runs from the conserved cysteine through the conserved F or W. Fields, in order: CDR3 length, V gene, D gene, J gene, clone size, CDR3 DNA, CDR3 protein. The D gene is left open where the match is weak. Size is stated for part of the rows, as once, few or many counts, or as a class when the clone is expanded.

length: 14; V: TRBV29-1; D: -; J: TRBJ1-2; size: -; DNA: TGCAGCGTAGAAGAGCCGGTTACCCACTATGGCTACACCTTC; CDR3: CSVEEPVTHYGYTF
length: 13; V: TRBV29-1; D: -; J: TRBJ1-1; size: -; DNA: TGCAGCGTCGCGGATGGTTTGAACACTGAAGCTTTCTTT; CDR3: CSVADGLNTEAFF
length: 14; V: TRBV6-2/TRBV6-3; D: TRBD2; J: TRBJ2-3; size: few; DNA: TGTGCCAGCAGCACGGGACTAGTTTCCGATACGCAGTATTTT; CDR3: CASSTGLVSDTQYF
length: 17; V: TRBV3-1/TRBV3-2; D: -; J: TRBJ1-6; size: -; DNA: TGTGCCAGCAGCCAAGATCCTCGGGGTGACTATAATTCACCCCTCCACTTT; CDR3: CASSQDPRGDYNSPLHF
length: 15; V: TRBV16; D: TRBD1; J: TRBJ1-2; size: once; DNA: TGTGCCAGCAGCCAACGGACAGGGAGAAACTATGGCTACACCTTC; CDR3: CASSQRTGRNYGYTF
length: 15; V: TRBV5-6; D: TRBD1; J: TRBJ2-5; size: -; DNA: TGTGCCAGCACCGACCCCCTAGGGGGCTGGGAGACCCAGTACTTC; CDR3: CASTDPLGGWETQYF
length: 16; V: TRBV30; D: -; J: TRBJ1-2; size: once; DNA: TGTGCCTGGAGTGTGCCGGGGGGCGGCCGAAACTATGGCTACACCTTC; CDR3: CAWSVPGGGRNYGYTF
length: 13; V: TRBV7-2; D: -; J: TRBJ2-7; size: once; DNA: TGTGCCAGCAGCTCAGGGGTCAACTACGAGCAGTACTTC; CDR3: CASSSGVNYEQYF
length: 14; V: TRBV21-1; D: -; J: TRBJ1-4; size: -; DNA: TGTGCCAGCAGCAAAGCACAGGGGGCGGAGAAACTGTTTTTT; CDR3: CASSKAQGAEKLFF
length: 14; V: TRBV13; D: -; J: TRBJ1-1; size: -; DNA: TGTGCCAGCAGCTTTTCGGGGGGGTACACTGAAGCTTTCTTT; CDR3: CASSFSGGYTEAFF
length: 13; V: TRBV28; D: TRBD1; J: TRBJ1-2; size: -; DNA: TGTGCCAGCAGGACAGGGGGGCAATATGGCTACACCTTC; CDR3: CASRTGGQYGYTF
length: 13; V: TRBV7-8; D: TRBD1; J: TRBJ1-4; size: -; DNA: TGTGCCAGCAGGAACAGGGGGCATGAAAAACTGTTTTTT; CDR3: CASRNRGHEKLFF